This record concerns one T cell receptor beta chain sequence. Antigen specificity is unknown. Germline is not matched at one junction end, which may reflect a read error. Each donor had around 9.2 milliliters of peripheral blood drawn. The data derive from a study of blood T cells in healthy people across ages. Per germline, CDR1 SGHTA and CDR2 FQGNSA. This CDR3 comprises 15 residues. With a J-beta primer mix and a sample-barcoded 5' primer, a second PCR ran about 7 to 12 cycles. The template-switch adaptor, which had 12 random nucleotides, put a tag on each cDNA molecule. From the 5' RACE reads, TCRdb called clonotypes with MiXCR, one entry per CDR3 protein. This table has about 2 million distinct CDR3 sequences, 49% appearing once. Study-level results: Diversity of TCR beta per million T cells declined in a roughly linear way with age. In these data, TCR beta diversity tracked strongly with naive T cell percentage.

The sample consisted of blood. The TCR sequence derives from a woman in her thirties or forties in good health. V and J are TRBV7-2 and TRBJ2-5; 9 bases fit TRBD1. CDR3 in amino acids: CASGLTRDREETQYF. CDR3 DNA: TGTGCCAGCGGCTTGACCCGGGACAGGGAAGAGACCCAGTACTTC. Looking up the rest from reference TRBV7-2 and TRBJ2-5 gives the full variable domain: GAGVSQSPSNKVTEKGKDVELRCDPISGHTALYWYRQSLGQGLEFLIYFQGNSAPDKSGLPSDRFSAERTGGSVSTLTIQRTQQEDSAVYLCASGLTRDREETQYFGPGTRLLVL.